This TCR beta chain came from a study of cytotoxic CD8 clonotypes in ibrutinib-treated CLL. V was clipped by 1 base and J by 14 bases, with 12 bases between them. Germline CDR1 reads DFQATT; CDR2 reads SNEGSKA (reference sequence). CDR3 length equals 11 residues. The repertoire was sequenced with immunoSEQ multiplex PCR; TCRdb's copy has only in-frame clones and lacks some. Of roughly 250,000 clones in the sample, roughly 70% were seen once. Sequenced here: PBMCs, sampled after 24 months of ibrutinib treatment. The sequence came from a human donor with chronic lymphocytic leukemia. V gene TRBV20-1 combines with J gene TRBJ2-1; the D is unclear. The CDR3 DNA sequence: TGCAGTGCTAGAGTTAAAGGATCTGAGTTCTTC. Protein: CSARVKGSEFF.